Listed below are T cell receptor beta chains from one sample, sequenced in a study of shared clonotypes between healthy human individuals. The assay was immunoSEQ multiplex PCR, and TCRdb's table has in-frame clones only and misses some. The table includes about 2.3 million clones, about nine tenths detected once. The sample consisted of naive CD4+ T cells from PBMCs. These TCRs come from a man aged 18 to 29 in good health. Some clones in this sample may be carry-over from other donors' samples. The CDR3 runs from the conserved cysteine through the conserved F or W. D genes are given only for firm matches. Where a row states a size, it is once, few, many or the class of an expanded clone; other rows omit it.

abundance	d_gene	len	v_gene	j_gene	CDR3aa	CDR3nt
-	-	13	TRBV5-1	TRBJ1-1	CASSRSYRDEAFF	TGCGCCAGCAGCCGTTCTTACAGGGATGAAGCTTTCTTT
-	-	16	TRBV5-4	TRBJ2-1	CASSLPRGPVYNEQFF	TGTGCCAGCAGCCTCCCCCGAGGGCCGGTCTACAATGAGCAGTTCTTC
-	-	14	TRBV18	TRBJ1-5	CASSPLGGGQPQHF	TGTGCCAGCTCACCTCTCGGGGGGGGCCAGCCCCAGCATTTT
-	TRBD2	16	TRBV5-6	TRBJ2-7	CASSPQRGRASYEQYF	TGTGCCAGCAGCCCTCAGCGCGGGAGGGCCTCCTACGAGCAGTACTTC
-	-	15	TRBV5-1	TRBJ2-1	CASSLVLGSGNEQFF	TGCGCCAGCAGCTTGGTTTTGGGTTCCGGCAATGAGCAGTTCTTC
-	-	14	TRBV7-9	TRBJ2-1	CASSLEVRANEQFF	TGTGCCAGCAGCTTAGAAGTCAGGGCCAATGAGCAGTTCTTC
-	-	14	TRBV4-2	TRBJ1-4	CASSQEVGNEKLFF	TGTGCCAGCAGCCAAGAAGTGGGAAATGAAAAACTGTTTTTT
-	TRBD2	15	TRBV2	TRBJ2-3	CASREGGSRTDTQYF	TGTGCCAGCAGGGAGGGCGGGAGCCGTACAGATACGCAGTATTTT
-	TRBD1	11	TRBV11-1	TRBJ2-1	CASSLDRGKIF	TGTGCCAGCAGCTTAGACAGGGGAAAGATCTTC
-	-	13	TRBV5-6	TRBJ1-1	CASSLAYSSGAFF	TGTGCCAGCAGCTTGGCCTACTCCTCTGGAGCTTTCTTT
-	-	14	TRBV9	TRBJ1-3	CASSVRGNGNTIYF	TGTGCCAGCAGCGTAAGGGGAAACGGAAACACCATATATTTT
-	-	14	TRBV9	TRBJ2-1	CASSQIGLRNEQFF	TGTGCCAGCAGTCAGATTGGACTGAGAAATGAGCAGTTCTTC
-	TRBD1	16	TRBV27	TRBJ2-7	CASRSDRGGYRYEQYF	TGTGCCAGCAGATCCGACAGGGGGGGTTATAGGTACGAGCAGTACTTC
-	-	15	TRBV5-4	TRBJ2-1	CASSLVSAVYNEQFF	TGTGCCAGCAGCTTGGTCTCGGCGGTATACAATGAGCAGTTCTTC
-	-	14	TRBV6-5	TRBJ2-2	CASTLARNTGELFF	TGTGCCAGCACCCTAGCGCGGAACACCGGGGAGCTGTTTTTT
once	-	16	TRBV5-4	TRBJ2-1	CASSRGASAMRNEQFF	TGTGCCAGCAGCCGGGGGGCCTCTGCCATGAGGAATGAGCAGTTCTTC
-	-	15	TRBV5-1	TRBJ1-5	CASSFGDNSNQPQHF	TGCGCCAGCAGCTTCGGGGATAATAGCAATCAGCCCCAGCATTTT
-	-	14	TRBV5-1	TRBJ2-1	CASSLDRAYNEQFF	TGCGCCAGCAGCTTGGACAGGGCGTACAATGAGCAGTTCTTC
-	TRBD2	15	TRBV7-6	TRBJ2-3	CASTVLAGGPDTQYF	TGTGCCAGCACCGTACTAGCGGGAGGGCCGGATACGCAGTATTTT
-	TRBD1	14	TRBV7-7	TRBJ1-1	CASSFTGGGTEAFF	TGTGCCAGCAGCTTCACAGGGGGTGGCACTGAAGCTTTCTTT
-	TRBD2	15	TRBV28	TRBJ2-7	CASIPRGGSSYEQYF	TGTGCCAGCATCCCCCGGGGGGGAAGCTCCTACGAGCAGTACTTC
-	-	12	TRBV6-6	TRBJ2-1	CASSYSGYEQFF	TGTGCCAGCAGTTACTCAGGTTATGAGCAGTTCTTC
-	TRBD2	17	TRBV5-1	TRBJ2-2	CASTQLLSGLDTGELFF	TGCGCCAGCACCCAGCTTTTATCGGGACTAGACACCGGGGAGCTGTTTTTT
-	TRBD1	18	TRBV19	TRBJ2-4	CASSMPRQGGLAKNIQYF	TGTGCCAGTAGTATGCCGCGACAGGGGGGGCTAGCCAAAAACATTCAGTACTTC
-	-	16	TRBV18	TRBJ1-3	CASSPEGPVPGNTIYF	TGTGCCAGCTCACCAGAGGGCCCGGTCCCTGGAAACACCATATATTTT
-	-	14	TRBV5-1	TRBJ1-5	CASSLGGAGQPQHF	TGCGCCAGCAGCTTGGGAGGGGCGGGACAGCCCCAGCATTTT
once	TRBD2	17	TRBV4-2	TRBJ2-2	CASSLPLGRESAGELFF	TGTGCCAGCAGCCTACCTTTGGGGCGGGAGAGTGCCGGGGAGCTGTTTTTT
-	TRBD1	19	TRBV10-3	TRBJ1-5	CAISARQGEDRGMGQPQHF	TGTGCCATCAGTGCCCGGCAGGGGGAGGACAGGGGAATGGGTCAGCCCCAGCATTTT
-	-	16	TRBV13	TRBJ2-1	CASSFPSSTQGGEQFF	TGTGCCAGCAGCTTCCCTAGCAGCACACAAGGGGGTGAGCAGTTCTTC
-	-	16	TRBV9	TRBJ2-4	CASSAGEKSAENIQYF	TGTGCCAGCAGCGCCGGAGAGAAATCGGCGGAAAACATTCAGTACTTC
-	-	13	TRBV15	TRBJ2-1	CATSRERRNEQFF	TGTGCCACCAGCAGAGAACGTCGCAATGAGCAGTTCTTC
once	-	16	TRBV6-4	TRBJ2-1	CASSDGPDTFRYEQFF	TGTGCCAGCAGTGACGGCCCCGACACATTCCGGTATGAGCAGTTCTTC
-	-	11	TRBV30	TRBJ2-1	CAWSPSNEQFF	TGTGCCTGGAGTCCCTCGAATGAGCAGTTCTTC
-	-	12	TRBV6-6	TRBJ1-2	CATMTDNYGYTF	TGTGCCACCATGACAGATAACTATGGCTACACCTTC
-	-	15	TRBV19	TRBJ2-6	CASSITPSGANVLTF	TGTGCCAGTAGTATTACCCCCTCTGGGGCCAACGTCCTGACTTTC
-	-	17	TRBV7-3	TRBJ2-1	CASSPDGGSLSYNEQFF	TGTGCCAGCAGCCCCGATGGGGGAAGCTTATCCTACAATGAGCAGTTCTTC
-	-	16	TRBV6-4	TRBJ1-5	CASRTPRRPGNQPQHF	TGTGCCAGCAGAACCCCCCGACGGCCTGGCAATCAGCCCCAGCATTTT
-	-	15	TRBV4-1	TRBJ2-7	CASSQDPDLAYEQYF	TGCGCCAGCAGCCAAGATCCAGATCTCGCCTACGAGCAGTACTTC
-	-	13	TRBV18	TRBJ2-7	CASSPAQPYEQYF	TGTGCCAGCTCACCAGCACAGCCTTACGAGCAGTACTTC
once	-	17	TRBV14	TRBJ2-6	CASSQVMGTKGANVLTF	TGTGCCAGCAGCCAAGTTATGGGGACGAAAGGGGCCAACGTCCTGACTTTC
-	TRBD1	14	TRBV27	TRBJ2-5	CASSPGAGGGWQYF	TGTGCCAGCTCCCCTGGGGCAGGGGGCGGTTGGCAGTACTTC
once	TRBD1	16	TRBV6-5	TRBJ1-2	CASSYPLDRGAYGYTF	TGTGCCAGCAGTTACCCCCTGGACAGGGGCGCCTATGGCTACACCTTC
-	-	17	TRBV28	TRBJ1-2	CASSIIRGFTGNYGYTF	TGTGCCAGCAGTATAATTCGGGGCTTTACGGGGAACTATGGCTACACCTTC
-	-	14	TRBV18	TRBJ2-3	CASSPPGRADTQYF	TGTGCCAGCTCACCACCTGGGAGAGCAGATACGCAGTATTTT
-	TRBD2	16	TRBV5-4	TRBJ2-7	CASSGGLAASSYEQYF	TGTGCCAGCAGCGGGGGACTAGCCGCAAGCTCCTACGAGCAGTACTTC
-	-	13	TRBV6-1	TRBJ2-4	CASSERAEGIQYF	TGTGCCAGCAGTGAACGGGCAGAGGGCATTCAGTACTTC
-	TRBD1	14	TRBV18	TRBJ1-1	CASSPTGGETEAFF	TGTGCCAGCTCACCGACAGGGGGAGAAACTGAAGCTTTCTTT
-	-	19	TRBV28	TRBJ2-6	CASSSTAGAPLTGANVLTF	TGTGCCAGCAGTTCCACCGCCGGGGCTCCTCTTACCGGGGCCAACGTCCTGACTTTC
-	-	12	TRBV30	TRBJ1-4	CAWSWDLEKLFF	TGTGCCTGGAGTTGGGACCTCGAAAAACTGTTTTTT
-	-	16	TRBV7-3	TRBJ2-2	CASSSQGQGISGELFF	TGTGCCAGCAGCTCGCAGGGGCAGGGGATAAGCGGGGAGCTGTTTTTT
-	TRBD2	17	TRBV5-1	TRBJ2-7	CASSSSPRLAGGNEQYF	TGCGCCAGCAGCTCGTCCCCCCGACTAGCGGGAGGTAACGAGCAGTACTTC
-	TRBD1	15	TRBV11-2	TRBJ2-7	CASSLGGQGTYEQYF	TGTGCCAGCAGCCTAGGGGGCCAGGGGACGTACGAGCAGTACTTC
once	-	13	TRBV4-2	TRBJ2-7	CASSQGAELRQYF	TGTGCCAGCAGCCAAGGGGCAGAGCTGCGGCAGTACTTC
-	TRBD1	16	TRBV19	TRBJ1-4	CASSIPRGRDNEKLFF	TGTGCCAGTAGTATTCCCAGGGGGCGAGATAATGAAAAACTGTTTTTT
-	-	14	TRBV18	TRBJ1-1	CASSPIERNTEAFF	TGTGCCAGCTCACCGATCGAGAGGAACACTGAAGCTTTCTTT
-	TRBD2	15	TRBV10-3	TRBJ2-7	CANTLAGGPSYEQYF	TGTGCCAACACCTTAGCGGGAGGCCCCTCCTACGAGCAGTACTTC
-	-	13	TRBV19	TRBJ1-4	CASSTGRYEKLFF	TGTGCCAGTAGTACAGGGAGGTATGAAAAACTGTTTTTT
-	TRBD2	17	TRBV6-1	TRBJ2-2	CASSEMGREGPTGELFF	TGTGCCAGCAGTGAAATGGGGCGGGAGGGCCCCACCGGGGAGCTGTTTTTT
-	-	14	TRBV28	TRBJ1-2	CASSLRRPGKDYTF	TGTGCCAGCAGTTTAAGAAGGCCAGGAAAAGACTACACCTTC